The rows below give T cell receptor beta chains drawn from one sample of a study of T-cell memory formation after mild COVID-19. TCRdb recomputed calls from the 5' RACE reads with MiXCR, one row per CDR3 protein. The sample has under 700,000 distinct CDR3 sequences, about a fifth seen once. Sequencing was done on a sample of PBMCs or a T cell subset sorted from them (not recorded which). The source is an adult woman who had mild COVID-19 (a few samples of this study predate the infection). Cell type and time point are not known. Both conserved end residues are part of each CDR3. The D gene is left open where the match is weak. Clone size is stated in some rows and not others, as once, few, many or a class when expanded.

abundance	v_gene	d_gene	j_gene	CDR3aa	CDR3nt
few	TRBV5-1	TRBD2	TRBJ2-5	CASSLVASGVQETQYF	TGCGCCAGCAGCTTGGTGGCTAGCGGGGTTCAAGAGACCCAGTACTTC
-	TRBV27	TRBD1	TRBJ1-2	CASSWGGGANYGYTF	TGTGCCAGCAGTTGGGGAGGGGGCGCCAACTATGGCTACACCTTC
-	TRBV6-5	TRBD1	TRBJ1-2	CASRRGQGYDGYTF	TGTGCCAGCAGGAGAGGACAGGGTTACGATGGCTACACCTTC
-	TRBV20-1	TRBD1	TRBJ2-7	CSARPGQGGHEQYF	TGCAGTGCTAGACCGGGACAGGGGGGCCACGAGCAGTACTTC
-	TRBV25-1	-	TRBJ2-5	CASSQHGLGETQYF	TGTGCCAGCAGCCAACACGGGCTGGGAGAGACCCAGTACTTC
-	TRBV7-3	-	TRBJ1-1	CASSLLPLNTEAFF	TGTGCCAGCAGCTTACTTCCTTTGAACACTGAAGCTTTCTTT
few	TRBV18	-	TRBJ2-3	CASSHLDTDTQYF	TGTGCCAGCTCACATCTCGACACAGATACGCAGTATTTT
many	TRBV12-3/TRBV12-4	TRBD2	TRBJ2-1	CASSLASGGANEQFF	TGTGCCAGCAGTTTAGCCAGCGGGGGGGCCAATGAGCAGTTCTTC
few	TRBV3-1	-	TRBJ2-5	CASSQVGQSEETQYF	TGTGCCAGCAGCCAAGTGGGGCAGTCGGAGGAGACCCAGTACTTC
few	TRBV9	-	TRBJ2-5	CASSVGLEQETQYF	TGTGCCAGCAGCGTAGGTCTAGAGCAAGAGACCCAGTACTTC
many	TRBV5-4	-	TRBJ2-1	CASLKQETYNEQFF	TGTGCCAGCTTAAAACAGGAGACCTACAATGAGCAGTTCTTC
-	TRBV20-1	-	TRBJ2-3	CSANDLVKPSSTDTQYF	TGCAGTGCTAATGACTTAGTCAAACCCTCTAGCACAGATACGCAGTATTTT
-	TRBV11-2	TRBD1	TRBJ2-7	CASKLRGGGSSYEQYF	TGTGCCAGCAAGCTTAGAGGGGGCGGTAGCTCCTACGAGCAGTACTTC
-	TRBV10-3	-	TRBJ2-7	CAISDGGRRLEQYF	TGTGCCATCAGTGATGGGGGTCGGAGACTTGAGCAGTACTTC
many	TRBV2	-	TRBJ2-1	CASRGLYNEQFF	TGTGCCAGCAGAGGCCTCTACAATGAGCAGTTCTTC
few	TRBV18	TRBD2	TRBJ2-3	CASSSQTSSADTQYF	TGTGCCAGCTCATCGCAGACTAGCTCGGCAGATACGCAGTATTTT